Presented here are 5 T cell receptor beta chains from one specimen sequenced in a study of blood T cell repertoires in COVID-19. TCRdb keeps only in-frame clones here, not all; method: immunoSEQ multiplex PCR. The table includes fewer than 350,000 clones, 85% detected once. The sample taken for sequencing was PBMCs or T cells enriched from blood (not recorded which). All receptors come from a woman aged 45 to 65 who had recovered from COVID-19.

This clone was seen once. The V call is TRBV5-6, the J call TRBJ1-1; 10 nucleotides align to TRBD1. CDR1 is SGHDT and CDR2 is YYEEEE in the germline V gene. This CDR3 region has 14 residues. V lost 4 bases, J lost 4 bases, and 4 bases stayed unmatched. CDR3 DNA: TGTGCCAGCAGCCCCGGGACAGGGGTCACTGAAGCTTTCTTT. It specifies CASSPGTGVTEAFF.

The V call is TRBV14, the J call TRBJ2-3, with 11 positions matching TRBD2. The CDR3 sequence is 17 residues long. Germline V gene data show CDR1 as SGHDN and CDR2 as FVKESK. The J segment lost 5 bases and the V segment lost 5 bases, leaving 12 bases of the junction unmatched. CDR3 protein: CASSSRLAGFPLDTQYF. CDR3 coding DNA: TGTGCCAGCAGCTCGAGACTAGCGGGGTTTCCCCTAGATACGCAGTATTTT.

The rearrangement links TRBV29-1 to TRBJ2-5; 9 nucleotides agree with TRBD2. The CDR3 sequence is 12 residues long. The V segment lost 6 bases and the J segment 5 bases; nucleotides outside the gene matches: 4. Germline V gene sequence: CDR1 SQVTM, CDR2 ANQGSEA. The CDR3 loop reads CSVPLAGETQYF. CDR3 DNA: TGCAGCGTACCCCTAGCGGGGGAGACCCAGTACTTC.

This chain joins TRBV11-2 and TRBJ2-1; D is undetermined. Germline assignment: CDR1 SGHAT and CDR2 FQNNGV. This CDR3 region has 13 residues. The V end lost 1 base, the J end lost 5 bases, and 6 bases lay between the germline ends. CDR3 bases: TGTGCCAGCAGCTTAGTAGTGGACAATGAGCAGTTCTTC. Encoded protein: CASSLVVDNEQFF.

The genes are TRBV30 and TRBJ1-1; no firm D call. Between the trimmed V and J ends, which lost 5 bases and 3 bases, there was a span of 13 bases. Per the germline V gene, CDR1 is GTSNPN and CDR2 is SVGIG (reference sequence). CDR3 size: 13 residues. CDR3 sequence (DNA): TGTGCCTGGGCGAGAGGTGAGGACACTGAAGCTTTCTTT. This sequence encodes CAWARGEDTEAFF.